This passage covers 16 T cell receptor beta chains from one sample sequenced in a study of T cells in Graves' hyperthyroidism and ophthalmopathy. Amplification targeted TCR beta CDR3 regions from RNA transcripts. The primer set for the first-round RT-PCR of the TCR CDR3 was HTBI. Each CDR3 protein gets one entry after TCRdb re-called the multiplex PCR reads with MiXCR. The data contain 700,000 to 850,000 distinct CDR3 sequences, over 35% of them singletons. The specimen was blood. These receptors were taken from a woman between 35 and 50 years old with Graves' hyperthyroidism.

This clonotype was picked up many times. CDR3 sequence (DNA): TGTGCCAGCAGTCCGGGTCAAAAGCGGGAAAAACTGTTTTTT. Amino acid sequence: CASSPGQKREKLFF. The chain couples TRBV12-3 or TRBV12-4 to TRBJ1-4; D remains ambiguous. The germline V and J ends were trimmed by 5 bases and 8 bases, with 15 bases remaining between them. The CDR3 extends over 14 amino acids.

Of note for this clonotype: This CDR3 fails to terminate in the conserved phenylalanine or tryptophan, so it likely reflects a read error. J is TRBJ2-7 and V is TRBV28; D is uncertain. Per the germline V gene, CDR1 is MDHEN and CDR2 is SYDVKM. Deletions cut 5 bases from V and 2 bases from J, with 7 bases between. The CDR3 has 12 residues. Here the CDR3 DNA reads TGTGCCAGCAGTGTGCTCCCCTACGAGCAGTACTCC. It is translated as CASSVLPYEQYS.

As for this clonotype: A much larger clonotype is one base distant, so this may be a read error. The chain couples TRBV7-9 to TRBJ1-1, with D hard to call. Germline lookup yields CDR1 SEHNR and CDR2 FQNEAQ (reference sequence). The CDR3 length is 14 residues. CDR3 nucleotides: TGTGCCAGCAGCCCTACACAGACCTACACTGAAGCTCTCTTT. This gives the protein CASSPTQTYTEALF.

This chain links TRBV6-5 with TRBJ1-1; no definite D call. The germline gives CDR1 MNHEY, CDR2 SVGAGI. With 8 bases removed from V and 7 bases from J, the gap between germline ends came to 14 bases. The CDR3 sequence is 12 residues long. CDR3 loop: CASGLSTDEAFF. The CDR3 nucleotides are TGTGCCAGCGGTTTGAGTACAGATGAAGCTTTCTTT.

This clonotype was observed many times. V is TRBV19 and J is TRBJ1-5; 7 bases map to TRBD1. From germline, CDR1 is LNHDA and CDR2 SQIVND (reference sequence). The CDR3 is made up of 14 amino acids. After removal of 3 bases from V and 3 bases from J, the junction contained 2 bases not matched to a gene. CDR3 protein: CASSMGQYNQPQHF. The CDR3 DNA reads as TGTGCCAGTAGTATGGGACAGTACAATCAGCCCCAGCATTTT.

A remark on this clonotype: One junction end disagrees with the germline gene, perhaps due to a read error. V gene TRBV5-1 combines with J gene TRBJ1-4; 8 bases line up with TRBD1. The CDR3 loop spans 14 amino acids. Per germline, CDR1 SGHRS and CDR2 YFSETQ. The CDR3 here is CASSLTGVNEKLVF. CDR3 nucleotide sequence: TGCGCCAGCAGCCTGACAGGGGTGAATGAAAAACTGGTTTTT.

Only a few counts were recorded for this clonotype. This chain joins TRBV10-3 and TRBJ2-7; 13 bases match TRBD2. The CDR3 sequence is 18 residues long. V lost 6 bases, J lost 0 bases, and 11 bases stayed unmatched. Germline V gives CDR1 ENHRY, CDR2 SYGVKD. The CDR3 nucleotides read TGTGCCATCAGCCTGACCGGGACTAGCGGGGCTAGCTCCTACGAGCAGTACTTC. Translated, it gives CAISLTGTSGASSYEQYF.

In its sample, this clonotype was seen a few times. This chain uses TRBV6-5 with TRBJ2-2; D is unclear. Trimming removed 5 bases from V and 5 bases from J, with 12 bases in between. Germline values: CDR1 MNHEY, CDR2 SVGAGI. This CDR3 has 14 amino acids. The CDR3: CASSNLELTGELFF. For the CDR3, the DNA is TGTGCCAGCAGTAATCTAGAGTTGACCGGGGAGCTGTTTTTT.

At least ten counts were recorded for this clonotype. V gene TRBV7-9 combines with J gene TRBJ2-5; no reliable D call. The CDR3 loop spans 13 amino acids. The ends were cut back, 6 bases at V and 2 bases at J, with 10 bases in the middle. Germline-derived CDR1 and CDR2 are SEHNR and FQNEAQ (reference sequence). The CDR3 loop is CASSLGSQETQYF. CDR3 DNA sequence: TGTGCCAGCAGTTTGGGTTCACAAGAGACCCAGTACTTC.

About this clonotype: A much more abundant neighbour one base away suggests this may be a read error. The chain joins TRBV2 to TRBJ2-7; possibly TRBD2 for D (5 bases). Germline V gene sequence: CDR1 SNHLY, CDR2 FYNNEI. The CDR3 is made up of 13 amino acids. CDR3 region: CASTDGLSCEQYF. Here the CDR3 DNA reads TGTGCCAGCACCGACGGACTCTCCTGCGAGCAGTACTTC.

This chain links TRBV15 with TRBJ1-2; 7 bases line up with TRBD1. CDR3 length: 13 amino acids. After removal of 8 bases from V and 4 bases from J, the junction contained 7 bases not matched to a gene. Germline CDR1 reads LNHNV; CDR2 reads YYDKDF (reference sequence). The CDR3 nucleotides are TGTGCCACCGGACAGACAGGGCTCTATGGCTACACCTTC. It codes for CATGQTGLYGYTF.

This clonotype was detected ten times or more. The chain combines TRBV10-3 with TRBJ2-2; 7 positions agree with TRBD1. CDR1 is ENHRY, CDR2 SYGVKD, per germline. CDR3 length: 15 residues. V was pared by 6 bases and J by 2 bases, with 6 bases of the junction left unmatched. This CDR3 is CAIRGDSRNTGELFF. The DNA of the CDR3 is TGTGCCATCAGGGGGGACAGCCGAAACACCGGGGAGCTGTTTTTT.

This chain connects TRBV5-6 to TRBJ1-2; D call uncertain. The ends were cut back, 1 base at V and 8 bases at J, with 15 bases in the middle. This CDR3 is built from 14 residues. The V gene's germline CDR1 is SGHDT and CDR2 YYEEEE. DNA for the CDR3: TGTGCCAGCAGCTTGACGGGTGCGGCTGTAGGCTACACCTTC. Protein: CASSLTGAAVGYTF.

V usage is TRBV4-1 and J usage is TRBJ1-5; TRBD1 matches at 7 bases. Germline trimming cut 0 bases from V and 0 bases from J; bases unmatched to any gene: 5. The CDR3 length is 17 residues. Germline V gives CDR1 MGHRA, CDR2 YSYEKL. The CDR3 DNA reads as TGCGCCAGCAGCCAAGACCGGGACAGTGATAGCAATCAGCCCCAGCATTTT. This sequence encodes CASSQDRDSDSNQPQHF.

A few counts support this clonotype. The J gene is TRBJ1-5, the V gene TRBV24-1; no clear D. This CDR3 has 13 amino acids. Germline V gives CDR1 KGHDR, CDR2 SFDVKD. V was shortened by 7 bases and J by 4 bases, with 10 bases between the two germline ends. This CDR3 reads CATSPGANQPQHF. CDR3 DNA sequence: TGTGCCACCAGCCCGGGTGCGAATCAGCCCCAGCATTTT.

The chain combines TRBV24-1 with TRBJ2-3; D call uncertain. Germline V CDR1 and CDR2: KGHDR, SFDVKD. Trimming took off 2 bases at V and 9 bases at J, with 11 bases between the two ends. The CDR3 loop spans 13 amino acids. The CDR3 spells CATSDSSPVTQYF. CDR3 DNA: TGTGCCACCAGTGATTCGTCACCGGTCACGCAGTATTTT.